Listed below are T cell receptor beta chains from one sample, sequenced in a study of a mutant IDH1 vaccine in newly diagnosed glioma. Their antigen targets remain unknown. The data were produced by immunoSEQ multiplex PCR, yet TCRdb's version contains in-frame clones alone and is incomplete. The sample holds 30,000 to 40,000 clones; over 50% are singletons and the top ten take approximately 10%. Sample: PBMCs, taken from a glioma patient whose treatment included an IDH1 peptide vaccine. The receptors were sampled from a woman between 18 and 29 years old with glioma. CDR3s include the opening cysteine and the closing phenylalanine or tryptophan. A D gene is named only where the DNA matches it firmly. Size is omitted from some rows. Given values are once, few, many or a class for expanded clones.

TGTGCCAGTAGAACAGGGGCCTACGAGCAGTACTTC	CASRTGAYEQYF	-	TRBJ2-7	TRBV19	TRBD1
TGTGCCAGCTCCGGGACAGGGGGCGGTGAAAAACTGTTTTTT	CASSGTGGGEKLFF	once	TRBJ1-4	TRBV6-6	TRBD1
TGTGCCAGCAGCTTGGCTGGGGGCGCCTATGGCTACACCTTC	CASSLAGGAYGYTF	-	TRBJ1-2	TRBV7-2	-
TGCGCCAGCAGCATCAGCGGGGGATTCGGGGAGCTGTTTTTT	CASSISGGFGELFF	-	TRBJ2-2	TRBV5-1	TRBD2
TGTGCCAGCAGTTACTCGAAGGACAGGGCCTACAATGAGCAGTTCTTC	CASSYSKDRAYNEQFF	-	TRBJ2-1	TRBV6-5	TRBD1
TGTGCCAGCAGCCGTGTGGGAACTAATGAAAAACTGTTTTTT	CASSRVGTNEKLFF	-	TRBJ1-4	TRBV7-2	-
TGTGCCAGCAGGGAACAGGACAATGAGCAGTTCTTC	CASREQDNEQFF	-	TRBJ2-1	TRBV6-5	-
TGTGCCAGCAGTGACGATCAGGGACTTATCTTAACTGAAGCTTTCTTT	CASSDDQGLILTEAFF	-	TRBJ1-1	TRBV2	-
TGTGCCAGCAGCTTATTTTCAGCAGGGGAGGGTGAAAAACTGTTTTTT	CASSLFSAGEGEKLFF	few	TRBJ1-4	TRBV11-2	-
TGTGCCAGCAGCACCTCGGGGCTCACGAATGAACTGTTTTTT	CASSTSGLTNELFF	once	TRBJ1-4	TRBV7-6	-
TGCGCCAGCAAAAAGGGTCCAGCAACTAATGAAAAACTGTTTTTT	CASKKGPATNEKLFF	few	TRBJ1-4	TRBV10-1	-
TGTGCCAGCAGGGTCCCTAGCGGGGGGGGCCCCTACAATGAGCAGTTCTTC	CASRVPSGGGPYNEQFF	-	TRBJ2-1	TRBV7-8	TRBD2
TGTGCCAGCAGTCCAACGGGCGGGACAGGGATTTTTAGCGGGAGGGGAGAGACCCAGTACTTC	CASSPTGGTGIFSGRGETQYF	-	TRBJ2-5	TRBV27	TRBD2
TGTGCCAGTAGTATCCGGCAGTTAAACACTGAGGCTTTCTTT	CASSIRQLNTEAFF	-	TRBJ1-1	TRBV19	-
TGTGCCAGTAGTCCCCCGACCTTGAACACTGAAGCTTTCTTT	CASSPPTLNTEAFF	-	TRBJ1-1	TRBV19	-
TGTGCCAGCAGTGGAGGACAGGGGGTATTCGAGCAGTACTTC	CASSGGQGVFEQYF	once	TRBJ2-7	TRBV2	TRBD1
TGTGCCAGCAGGAGGACTGACAGAGACACAGATACGCAGTATTTT	CASRRTDRDTDTQYF	-	TRBJ2-3	TRBV27	-